Following are 14 T cell receptor beta chains from one sample sequenced in a study of control samples from healthy donors and cancer patients. Assay used: immunoSEQ multiplex PCR; TCRdb lists only in-frame clones, some missing. Among about 89,000 clones listed, 85% to 90% were seen once. The sample was blood. The receptor source for this set is a woman aged 35 to 49 in good health.

The rearrangement links TRBV5-4 to TRBJ2-2, with D hard to call. Per germline, CDR1 SGHNT and CDR2 YYREEE (reference sequence). V was shortened by 2 bases and J by 6 bases, with 5 bases between the two germline ends. This CDR3 is 12 amino acids long. CDR3 coding DNA: TGTGCCAGCAGCTTCTGGGCCGGGGAGCTGTTTTTT. It encodes CASSFWAGELFF.

The V call is TRBV27, the J call TRBJ1-6; D perhaps matches TRBD1 (6 bases). The CDR3 has 12 residues. V was shortened by 7 bases and J by 7 bases, with 8 bases between the two germline ends. In germline, CDR1 is MNHEY, CDR2 SMNVEV (reference sequence). The CDR3 DNA reads TGTGCCAGCACCGGGGGCAATTCACCCCTCCACTTT. Translation gives CASTGGNSPLHF.

The chain employs TRBV5-8 and TRBJ2-3, with TRBD1 as a possible D gene (6 bases). Trimming stripped 1 base from V and 7 bases from J, with 19 bases between. The germline V gene encodes CDR1 SGHTS and CDR2 YDEGEE. CDR3 length equals 16 residues. CDR3 bases: TGTGCCAGCAGCTTGAGGTCAGGGGCAAGGTCGAATACGCAGTATTTT. This encodes CASSLRSGARSNTQYF. Using reference TRBV5-8 and TRBJ2-3 for the parts outside the CDR3, the full variable domain is EAGVTQSPTHLIKTRGQQATLRCSPISGHTSVYWYQQALGLGLQFLLWYDEGEERNRGNFPPRFSGRQFPNYSSELNVNALELEDSALYLCASSLRSGARSNTQYFGPGTRLTVL.

This rearrangement joins TRBV27 to TRBJ2-7; 8 positions agree with TRBD1. Germline V gene sequence: CDR1 MNHEY, CDR2 SMNVEV (reference sequence). The CDR3 spans 15 residues. Losses at the gene ends were 0 bases for V and 3 bases for J; bases not matched to a gene: 4. In DNA, the CDR3 is TGTGCCAGCAGTTTATCAGGGACAGGAAACTACGAGCAGTACTTC. Protein sequence: CASSLSGTGNYEQYF.

In this sample, this clone turned up once. The chain recombines TRBV5-8 with TRBJ2-7, with TRBD1 matching over 7 bases. Germline trimming cut 1 base from V and 3 bases from J; bases unmatched to any gene: 10. The CDR3 spans 16 residues. Germline lookup yields CDR1 SGHTS and CDR2 YDEGEE. CDR3 sequence: CASSLNTGVKGYEQYF. In DNA, the CDR3 is TGTGCCAGCAGCTTGAACACAGGGGTAAAGGGCTACGAGCAGTACTTC.

This chain connects TRBV29-1 to TRBJ1-5; D gene ambiguous. This CDR3 has 13 residues. The germline V and J ends were trimmed by 5 bases and 5 bases, with 13 bases remaining between them. From germline, CDR1 is SQVTM and CDR2 ANQGSEA. This chain's CDR3 is CSVFPIPYQPQHF. CDR3 in DNA: TGCAGCGTTTTCCCGATCCCGTATCAGCCCCAGCATTTT.

V gene TRBV3-1 (or the pseudogene TRBV3-2) combines with J gene TRBJ2-3; D gene unclear. This CDR3 has 13 residues. Trimming stripped 6 bases from V and 5 bases from J, with 12 bases between. Germline loops: CDR1 LGHDT, CDR2 YNNKEL (reference sequence). DNA of the CDR3: TGTGCCAGCAGTTCCCGGCCCCAAGATACGCAGTATTTT. Its translation: CASSSRPQDTQYF.

The chain links TRBV4-2 to TRBJ2-4, with a weak D call TRBD1 (5 bases). The CDR3 has 16 residues. V dropped 4 bases and J dropped 3 bases, with 16 bases sitting between them. Germline CDR1 LGHNA, CDR2 YNFKEQ. The CDR3 bases are TGTGCCAGCAGCCCCCGTCCCCAGGGCGGCAAAAACATTCAGTACTTC. Its translation is CASSPRPQGGKNIQYF.

The chain combines TRBV7-3 with TRBJ2-7; D possibly matches TRBD1 or TRBD2 (5 bases each). Trimming cost V 3 bases and J 3 bases, with 9 bases left between them. Germline V gene sequence: CDR1 SGHTA, CDR2 FQGTGA. CDR3 size: 13 residues. The chain's CDR3 is CASSFMRGYEQYF. CDR3 coding DNA: TGTGCCAGCAGCTTCATGAGGGGCTACGAGCAGTACTTC. Looking up the rest from reference TRBV7-3 and TRBJ2-7 gives the full variable domain: GAGVSQTPSNKVTEKGKYVELRCDPISGHTALYWYRQSLGQGPEFLIYFQGTGAADDSGLPNDRFFAVRPEGSVSTLKIQRTERGDSAVYLCASSFMRGYEQYFGPGTRLTVT.

V and J are TRBV7-9 and TRBJ1-1; weak D call: TRBD1 (5 bases). V was shortened by 5 bases and J by 7 bases, with 17 bases between the two germline ends. CDR1 and CDR2 from the germline V gene are SEHNR and FQNEAQ (reference sequence). The CDR3 has 14 amino acids. The CDR3 loop reads CASSPTAGTGEAFF. CDR3 nucleotides: TGTGCCAGCAGCCCCACCGCGGGGACGGGTGAAGCTTTCTTT.

The chain carries TRBV4-1 and TRBJ2-7; no clear D gene. Between the trimmed V and J ends, which lost 1 base and 9 bases, there was a span of 19 bases. CDR3 size: 15 residues. The germline CDR1 and CDR2 sequences are MGHRA and YSYEKL. For the CDR3, the DNA is TGCGCCAGCAGCCAAGTTGGCCCACTGCTGGGCACGCAGTACTTC. Encoded protein: CASSQVGPLLGTQYF.

This chain uses TRBV9 with TRBJ2-1; 11 nucleotides match TRBD2. The CDR3 loop spans 14 amino acids. V shed 4 bases, J shed 4 bases, and the junction held 1 base outside the gene matches. The V gene's germline CDR1 is SGDLS and CDR2 YYNGEE. The CDR3 nucleotides read TGTGCCAGCAGCCCTAGCGGGAGGTACAATGAGCAGTTCTTC. Translation: CASSPSGRYNEQFF.

CDR3 sequence (DNA): TGTGCCAGCTCACCGACAGGGAAGAACACTGAAGCTTTCTTT. Its translation: CASSPTGKNTEAFF. This chain joins TRBV18 and TRBJ1-1; TRBD1 matches 7 bases. CDR1 and CDR2 from the germline V gene are KGHSH and LQKENI. The CDR3 sequence is 14 residues long. V lost 3 bases and J lost 1; bases outside the gene matches: 2. Filled out from reference TRBV18 and TRBJ1-1, the complete variable domain reads NAGVMQNPRHLVRRRGQEARLRCSPMKGHSHVYWYRQLPEEGLKFMVYLQKENIIDESGMPKERFSAEFPKEGPSILRIQQVVRGDSAAYFCASSPTGKNTEAFFGQGTRLTVV.

V is TRBV6-5 and J is TRBJ1-1; D is perhaps TRBD1 (6 bases). The CDR3 has 15 residues. V shed 2 bases and J shed 4 bases, with 14 bases lying between them. Germline CDR1 MNHEY, CDR2 SVGAGI. CDR3 protein: CASSYHGGGSTEAFF. The CDR3 coding sequence is TGTGCCAGCAGTTACCACGGCGGGGGCAGCACTGAAGCTTTCTTT.